These T cell receptor beta chains were read from a single sample in a study of T-cell memory formation after mild COVID-19. From the 5' RACE reads, TCRdb called clonotypes with MiXCR, one entry per CDR3 protein. The sample consists of around 300,000 distinct CDR3 sequences, about 20% of them appearing once. Sequences were obtained from PBMCs or a T cell subset sorted from them (not recorded which). These receptors were taken from a man between 18 and 29 years old who had mild COVID-19 (a few samples of this study predate the infection). Cell type and time point are not known. The CDR3 runs from the conserved cysteine through the conserved F or W. The D gene is left open where the match is weak. Clone size appears in some rows only: once, few, many, or a class for an expanded clone.

size: few
V: TRBV29-1
D: TRBD2
length: 15
J: TRBJ2-5
DNA: TGCAGCGTTGGGTTAGCGGGGGCCGACCAAGAGACCCAGTACTTC
CDR3: CSVGLAGADQETQYF

size: .
V: TRBV2
D: .
length: 13
J: TRBJ1-2
DNA: TGTGCCAGTCGGACCGAAACGGGCTATGGCTACACCTTC
CDR3: CASRTETGYGYTF

size: .
V: TRBV6-6
D: .
length: 14
J: TRBJ1-2
DNA: TGTGCCAGCATAGATCGCGACAGGAACTATGGCTACACCTTC
CDR3: CASIDRDRNYGYTF

size: .
V: TRBV4-1
D: .
length: 13
J: TRBJ2-2
DNA: TGCGCCAGCAGCCGCGTCAGTACCGGGGAGCTGTTTTTT
CDR3: CASSRVSTGELFF

size: few
V: TRBV9
D: .
length: 15
J: TRBJ1-2
DNA: TGTGCCAGCAGCGCTCGGACCAGGGGTAACTATGGCTACACCTTC
CDR3: CASSARTRGNYGYTF

size: .
V: TRBV2
D: TRBD1
length: 15
J: TRBJ2-4
DNA: TGTGCCAGCGAAGGGACAGGGGCGACCAAAAACATTCAGTACTTC
CDR3: CASEGTGATKNIQYF

size: many
V: TRBV7-2
D: .
length: 14
J: TRBJ2-1
DNA: TGTGCCAGCAGCCCCCCGGGGGCGGGCTATGAGCAGTTCTTC
CDR3: CASSPPGAGYEQFF

size: many
V: TRBV7-9
D: .
length: 18
J: TRBJ1-2
DNA: TGTGCCAGCAGCCCATCGGGCTTTAAACACAGAGCTAACTATGGCTACACCTTC
CDR3: CASSPSGFKHRANYGYTF

size: .
V: TRBV28
D: TRBD1
length: 17
J: TRBJ1-4
DNA: TGTGCCAGCAGAACGACAGGGGGCTGGGGGACTAATGAAAAACTGTTTTTT
CDR3: CASRTTGGWGTNEKLFF

size: .
V: TRBV5-1
D: TRBD1
length: 17
J: TRBJ2-5
DNA: TGCGCCAGCAGCTACTTCACGACAGGGGGTGGTAAAGAGACCCAGTACTTC
CDR3: CASSYFTTGGGKETQYF

size: many
V: TRBV7-3
D: .
length: 14
J: TRBJ2-1
DNA: TGTGCCAGCAGCCCCCGGGGGTCCTACAATGAGCAGTTCTTC
CDR3: CASSPRGSYNEQFF

size: few
V: TRBV5-1
D: TRBD2
length: 12
J: TRBJ2-1
DNA: TGCGCCAGCAGCCCGGGGGGATCTGAGCAGTTCTTC
CDR3: CASSPGGSEQFF

size: many
V: TRBV5-1
D: .
length: 15
J: TRBJ2-2
DNA: TGCGCCAGCAGCTTGGACAGCCAGAACACCGGGGAGCTGTTTTTT
CDR3: CASSLDSQNTGELFF

size: .
V: TRBV5-1
D: TRBD1
length: 13
J: TRBJ1-1
DNA: TGCGCCAGCGGGACAGGGTCCAACACTGAAGCTTTCTTT
CDR3: CASGTGSNTEAFF

size: .
V: TRBV18
D: .
length: 14
J: TRBJ2-7
DNA: TGTGCCAGCTCACCAGCGGGGGCGTTCGGCGAGCAGTACTTC
CDR3: CASSPAGAFGEQYF

size: many
V: TRBV2
D: .
length: 13
J: TRBJ2-5
DNA: TGTGCCAGCAAGGGGAAATGGCTAGAGACCCAGTACTTC
CDR3: CASKGKWLETQYF

size: .
V: TRBV27
D: .
length: 13
J: TRBJ2-2
DNA: TGTGCCAGTAAAAACCGAGAAACCGGGGAGCTGTTTTTT
CDR3: CASKNRETGELFF

size: .
V: TRBV4-1
D: .
length: 12
J: TRBJ1-1
DNA: TGCGCCAGCAGCCAAGCCAGGACTGAAGCTTTCTTT
CDR3: CASSQARTEAFF

size: .
V: TRBV15
D: .
length: 17
J: TRBJ2-1
DNA: TGTGCCACCAGCATCAGTGGGGTCCGGAGCTCCTACAATGAGCAGTTCTTC
CDR3: CATSISGVRSSYNEQFF

size: few
V: TRBV28
D: .
length: 15
J: TRBJ2-3
DNA: TGTGCCAGCAGTTTAGGGTCAGGGCGCACAGATACGCAGTATTTT
CDR3: CASSLGSGRTDTQYF

size: .
V: TRBV7-6
D: TRBD1
length: 15
J: TRBJ2-7
DNA: TGTGCCAGCAGCCTCCGGGACAGGGGGCGTGACGAGCAGTACTTC
CDR3: CASSLRDRGRDEQYF

size: .
V: TRBV29-1
D: .
length: 12
J: TRBJ1-2
DNA: TGCAGCGTTGAAGCTCAGGAGGATGGCTACACCTTC
CDR3: CSVEAQEDGYTF

size: few
V: TRBV7-9
D: .
length: 14
J: TRBJ1-4
DNA: TGTGCCAGCACCAGATTTTCAACTAATGAAAAACTGTTTTTT
CDR3: CASTRFSTNEKLFF

size: many
V: TRBV7-8
D: .
length: 11
J: TRBJ2-1
DNA: TGTGCCAGCAGCTTAGACGTGTGGATAGTCTTC
CDR3: CASSLDVWIVF

size: .
V: TRBV5-5
D: .
length: 11
J: TRBJ2-7
DNA: TGTGCCAGCAGCTTACCATACGAGCAGTACTTC
CDR3: CASSLPYEQYF

size: .
V: TRBV4-3
D: TRBD2
length: 17
J: TRBJ2-3
DNA: TGCGCCAGCAGCCAAGAGGGACTAGCGGGGGGGCGAGATACGCAGTATTTT
CDR3: CASSQEGLAGGRDTQYF

size: few
V: TRBV7-9
D: .
length: 12
J: TRBJ1-1
DNA: TGTGCCAGCAGCACAGAGGTCACTGAAGCTTTCTTT
CDR3: CASSTEVTEAFF

size: .
V: TRBV5-5
D: .
length: 16
J: TRBJ2-7
DNA: TGTGCCAGCAGCTTGGAAGGGGTGACGGACTCCTACGAGCAGTACTTC
CDR3: CASSLEGVTDSYEQYF

size: .
V: TRBV6-2/TRBV6-3
D: TRBD1
length: 16
J: TRBJ2-1
DNA: TGTGCCAGCAGTTATCCCCCGGGACAGTATTACAATGAGCAGTTCTTC
CDR3: CASSYPPGQYYNEQFF

size: many
V: TRBV5-6
D: .
length: 14
J: TRBJ2-5
DNA: TGTGCCAGCAGCTTGGCGGGCCCCAAAGAGACCCAGTACTTC
CDR3: CASSLAGPKETQYF

size: few
V: TRBV20-1
D: TRBD1
length: 12
J: TRBJ2-3
DNA: TGCAGTGGACAGGGCGAGGCAGATACGCAGTATTTT
CDR3: CSGQGEADTQYF